Given below is one TCR beta chain in context. Its antigen is not identified. The CDR3 sequence is 14 residues long. Germline assignment: CDR1 MDHEN and CDR2 SYDVKM. The V end was cut by 3 bases, the J end by 4 bases, with 12 bases between. This sample is drawn from a study of cytomegalovirus exposure and HLA in healthy donors. Study results and limitations: Some 16,000 TCR beta sequences were associated with HLA alleles at 0.05 false discovery rate in a later analysis.

The PCR used 60 Vbeta and 13 Jbeta primers. The data were produced by immunoSEQ multiplex PCR, yet TCRdb's version contains in-frame clones alone and is incomplete. The repertoire holds 75,000 to 100,000 clones, with 60% to 75% as singletons. The chain links TRBV28 to TRBJ1-2; D may be TRBD1 (5 bases). The sample was PBMCs. The receptor was isolated from a woman in her seventies in good health and CMV-seropositive. The CDR3 loop reads CASSFWGVVYGYTF. The CDR3 DNA follows: TGTGCCAGCAGTTTCTGGGGGGTGGTCTATGGCTACACCTTC.